This T cell receptor beta chain was recovered during a study of T cell responses to AZD1222 COVID-19 vaccine. Study-level points and caveats: Only six AZD1222 recipients tested seropositive at baseline.

Profiled with immunoSEQ multiplex PCR; TCRdb holds only in-frame clones, not every one. The table lists about 120,000 clones, about 91% of them singletons, with more than 2.5% in the top ten. To note about this clone: Antigen specificity is unknown.

The length of the CDR3 is 16 residues. CDR1 and CDR2 from the germline V gene are MNHEY and SVGEGT. The V end was cut by 0 bases, the J end by 0 bases, with 8 bases between. The source of this sequence is an adult in good health. The sample consisted of peripheral blood, taken on day 0 of AZD1222 vaccination. The chain is built from TRBV6-2 or TRBV6-3 and TRBJ2-2; D is possibly TRBD2 (5 bases). CDR3 sequence reads: CASSYSQRPNTGELFF. The CDR3 bases are TGTGCCAGCAGTTACTCCCAGCGGCCGAACACCGGGGAGCTGTTTTTT.